The sequence of this TCR beta chain was determined in a study of T cell changes during pregnancy in multiple sclerosis. The CDR3 totals 15 residues. V shed 7 bases and J shed 5 bases, with 21 bases lying between them. CDR1 is SGHRS, CDR2 YFSETQ, per germline. Using immunoSEQ multiplex PCR, the repertoire was profiled, and TCRdb retains in-frame clones only, with some absent. The sample contains roughly 66,000 clones, roughly 90% of which appear only once. V gene TRBV5-1 combines with J gene TRBJ2-5, with a tentative D call TRBD2 (6 bases). The input for sequencing was peripheral blood, taken in the first trimester of pregnancy. The receptor's source is a female donor with multiple sclerosis, enrolled in a pregnancy study. The CDR3 sequence is CASLPGGLAGETQYF. DNA of the CDR3: TGCGCCAGCCTCCCCGGAGGGCTAGCCGGTGAGACCCAGTACTTC.